One and the same sample provided the 18 T cell receptor beta chains below, sequenced in a study of regulatory T cells in long-lasting Graves disease. Described time point: newly diagnosed GD, antithyroid drugs for less than 3 months. PBMCs provided the RNA from which the TCR library was made. The TCR beta library used iRepertoire HTBI primers with Arm-PCR amplification of CDR3. TCRdb reprocessed the multiplex PCR reads via MiXCR and lists one record per CDR3 protein. The repertoire has about 440,000 distinct CDR3 sequences, just under 15% of them found once; the top ten carry roughly a sixth. This same sample was also taken into another study, of T cells in Graves' hyperthyroidism and ophthalmopathy.

The sample in question was peripheral blood mononuclear cells (PBMCs), obtained at new diagnosis, from a patient treated with antithyroid drugs. The source of these receptors is a woman younger than 45 with Graves disease.

This clonotype showed up many times. One end of the junction is discordant with germline, which a read error may explain. The chain recombines TRBV13 with TRBJ2-1; TRBD2 aligns across 13 bases. This CDR3 has 11 amino acids. CDR1 PRHDT and CDR2 FYEKMQ come from the germline V gene (reference sequence). CDR3 protein: CASSPGLAGDF. In DNA form, the CDR3 reads TGTGCCAGCAGCCCTGGACTAGCGGGAGATTTC.

This clonotype was recorded many times. This sequence joins TRBV7-2 and TRBJ2-1; TRBD2 agrees at 9 bases. Germline V lookup: CDR1 SGHTA, CDR2 FQGNSA. Trimming cost V 1 base and J 7 bases; bases outside gene matches: 11. The CDR3 has 17 amino acids. The CDR3 DNA sequence: TGTGCCAGCAGCTTAGTGTGGGGAGCGGGAGGAGGAAATGAGCAGTTCTTC. Residues: CASSLVWGAGGGNEQFF.

This clonotype came up once. A much more abundant neighbour one base away suggests this may be a read error. The chain links TRBV5-1 to TRBJ2-7; maybe TRBD1 (5 bases). CDR3 length: 15 residues. Trimming shortened V by 1 base and J by 0 bases, and 11 bases separated the two germline ends. Germline values: CDR1 SGHRS, CDR2 YFSETQ. The chain's CDR3 is CASSLTRQSSYEQYF. CDR3 coding DNA: TGCGCCAGCAGCTTGACGAGACAGTCCTCCTACGAGCAGTACTTC.

This chain links TRBV7-9 with TRBJ1-6; D gene ambiguous. The CDR3 runs to 14 residues. Per the germline V gene, CDR1 is SEHNR and CDR2 is FQNEAQ (reference sequence). Trimming stripped 1 base from V and 7 bases from J, with 8 bases between. CDR3 amino acids: CASSLDSGNSPLHF. Here the CDR3 DNA reads TGTGCCAGCAGCTTAGATAGTGGGAATTCACCCCTCCACTTT.

The sample holds a few counts of this clonotype. This chain joins TRBV6-1 and TRBJ2-7, with D perhaps TRBD1 (5 bases). V shed 5 bases and J shed 2 bases, with 16 bases lying between them. CDR1 is MNHNS, CDR2 SASEGT, per germline. The CDR3 extends over 15 amino acids. CDR3 residues: CASSLRQTKTYEQYF. The CDR3 DNA follows: TGTGCCAGCAGTCTACGACAGACAAAGACCTACGAGCAGTACTTC.

This clonotype was seen ten or more times. The gene calls are TRBV18 and TRBJ2-1, with D perhaps TRBD2 (6 bases). Germline CDR1 reads KGHSH; CDR2 reads LQKENI. The V and J ends lost 2 bases and 8 bases respectively, with 13 bases between them. The CDR3 runs to 14 residues. The CDR3 is CASSPFGLSDEQFF. CDR3 nucleotides: TGTGCCAGCTCACCATTCGGACTATCGGATGAGCAGTTCTTC.

This clonotype was recorded at least ten times. The rearrangement links TRBV11-3 to TRBJ1-2; 9 nucleotides agree with TRBD1. CDR3 length equals 15 residues. The germline V gene has CDR1 SGHNT and CDR2 YENEEA. J was trimmed by 8 bases and V by 3 bases; bases with no gene match: 10. CDR3 sequence reads: CASSFNRGPQGGYTF. The CDR3 DNA reads TGTGCCAGCAGCTTCAACAGGGGGCCACAAGGCGGCTACACCTTC.

As to this clonotype: A far larger clone differs by one base, so this is likely a read error. The genes are TRBV7-2 and TRBJ2-3; 9 bases agree with TRBD1. Judging by the DNA end, TRBJ2-7 fits better; the J call may be wrong. Germline CDR1 is SGHTA and CDR2 is FQGNSA. This CDR3 contains 13 residues. The CDR3 coding sequence is TGTGCCAGCTCCGGGACAGGGTACAATGAGCAGTACTTC. Its translation is CASSGTGYNEQYF.

The CDR3 nucleotides are TGTGCCACCAGTGAAACCGGACTAGACTACAATGAGCAGTTCTTC. Translating it yields CATSETGLDYNEQFF. The chain uses TRBV24-1 and TRBJ2-1; 7 nucleotides match TRBD2. The V and J ends lost 4 bases and 3 bases, in that order; junction bases with no gene match: 5. The CDR3 has 15 amino acids. From germline, CDR1 is KGHDR and CDR2 SFDVKD.

The count of this clonotype is one. A much larger clone differs from this one at a single base, so this may be a read error. The chain joins TRBV13 to TRBJ2-4, with D possibly matching TRBD1 (6 bases). The CDR3 loop spans 19 amino acids. V lost 1 base and J lost 13, with 32 bases in between. Germline assignment: CDR1 PRHDT and CDR2 FYEKMQ (reference sequence). As DNA, the CDR3 is TGTGCCAGCAGCTTAGAGACAGGTCTTAGTGTACGAACTCACAATGAGCAGTACTTC. It translates to CASSLETGLSVRTHNEQYF.

This clonotype was seen only a few times. V usage is TRBV3-1 and J usage is TRBJ1-6; 7 nucleotides agree with TRBD1. The junction had 5 bases not matched to a gene; V was cut back by 5 bases and J by 7 bases. The CDR3 spans 14 residues. Germline V gene data show CDR1 as LGHDT and CDR2 as YNNKEL (reference sequence). CDR3 residues: CASSEQGWNSPLHF. As DNA, the CDR3 is TGTGCCAGCAGCGAACAGGGGTGGAATTCACCCCTCCACTTT.

This clonotype has a count of ten or more. The chain has TRBV12-3 or TRBV12-4 and TRBJ2-7; 9 nucleotides align to TRBD2. The CDR3 runs to 15 residues. V shed 5 bases and J 2 bases; nucleotides not matched to a gene: 7. CDR3 protein: CASSPTSGATYEQYF. CDR3 in DNA: TGTGCCAGCAGTCCGACTAGCGGAGCTACCTACGAGCAGTACTTC.

V is TRBV29-1 and J is TRBJ2-7, with D possibly TRBD1 on 6 matching bases. Germline assignment: CDR1 SQVTM and CDR2 ANQGSEA. The germline V and J ends were trimmed by 4 bases and 3 bases, with 10 bases remaining between them. The CDR3 spans 12 residues. CDR3 in amino acids: CSVAAGDYEQYF. In DNA, the CDR3 is TGCAGCGTTGCGGCAGGGGACTACGAGCAGTACTTC.

This clonotype was picked up one time. The J gene is TRBJ1-1, the V gene TRBV11-3; 12 nucleotides match TRBD1. Germline loops: CDR1 SGHNT, CDR2 YENEEA. V shed 3 bases and J 6 bases; nucleotides not matched to a gene: 5. This CDR3 region has 15 residues. CDR3 residues: CASSFSGTGGSEAFF. DNA for the CDR3: TGTGCCAGCAGCTTCTCCGGGACAGGGGGCTCTGAAGCTTTCTTT.

Remarks on this clonotype: A single base separates this from a much larger clone, so it may be a read error. The chain joins TRBV12-3 or TRBV12-4 to TRBJ2-1, with D tentatively TRBD1 (5 bases). The CDR3 sequence is 16 residues long. The CDR3 protein is CASSRPAGNSYNEQSF. CDR3 bases: TGTGCCAGCAGCCGCCCGGCAGGGAACTCCTACAATGAGCAGTCCTTC.

The rearrangement links TRBV4-1 to TRBJ2-1; no clear D gene. V lost 0 bases to trimming and J lost 6 bases, with 3 bases between them. There are 12 residues in the CDR3. Germline V gives CDR1 MGHRA, CDR2 YSYEKL. CDR3 nucleotide sequence: TGCGCCAGCAGCCAAGAGACCAATGAGCAGTTCTTC. Protein product: CASSQETNEQFF.

This clonotype was detected only a few times. The chain combines TRBV2 with TRBJ1-1; D gene ambiguous. CDR1 and CDR2 from the germline V gene are SNHLY and FYNNEI. V was pared by 5 bases and J by 6 bases, with 10 bases between. This CDR3 comprises 12 residues. The CDR3 region has the DNA TGTGCCAGCAGTAACGGTGTGTCTGAAGCTTTCTTT. Its translation is CASSNGVSEAFF.

This clonotype appeared a few times. The CDR3 loop reads CASGLGGQAFQETQYF. The DNA of the CDR3 is TGTGCTAGTGGTTTGGGGGGACAGGCCTTCCAAGAGACCCAGTACTTC. This chain connects TRBV12-5 to TRBJ2-5; 8 bases map to TRBD1. The CDR3 runs 16 residues. Germline CDR1 and CDR2: LGHNT and FRNRAP. The V and J ends lost 1 base and 1 base, in that order; junction bases with no gene match: 5.